Listed below are T cell receptor beta chains from one sample, sequenced in a study of blood T cell repertoires in COVID-19. Profiling relied on immunoSEQ multiplex PCR, and the TCRdb table lists in-frame clones only, not all of them. The sample lists 150,000 to 200,000 clones, around 82% occurring once. Input material: peripheral blood. These receptors were taken from a human donor with acute or convalescent COVID-19. The donor label of this sample is uncertain. CDR3s include the opening cysteine and the closing phenylalanine or tryptophan. A D gene is named only where the DNA matches it firmly. Only some rows state a clone size, as once, few, many or a class for expanded clones.

j_call d_call clone_size v_call cdr3_aa cdr3_nt
TRBJ2-1 TRBD2 - TRBV2 CASSEEAGGPNEQFF TGTGCCAGCAGTGAAGAAGCGGGGGGGCCCAATGAGCAGTTCTTC
TRBJ1-4 - - TRBV7-9 CASSSSGRGRGEKLFF TGTGCCAGCAGCTCCTCGGGGCGGGGTCGGGGTGAAAAACTGTTTTTT
TRBJ2-3 - - TRBV12-3/TRBV12-4 CASSGGVTDTQYF TGTGCCAGCAGTGGCGGAGTCACAGATACGCAGTATTTT
TRBJ2-3 TRBD1 - TRBV7-3 CASSLMGDRVDTQYF TGTGCCAGCAGCTTAATGGGGGACAGAGTGGATACGCAGTATTTT
TRBJ2-3 - - TRBV27 CASSLSRVRDTQYF TGTGCCAGCAGTTTATCCAGGGTACGGGATACGCAGTATTTT
TRBJ2-1 TRBD2 - TRBV6-6 CASSYSGGASNEQFF TGTGCCAGCAGTTATAGCGGGGGGGCCAGTAATGAGCAGTTCTTC
TRBJ2-7 TRBD1 - TRBV5-1 CASSLGTGGFYEQYF TGCGCCAGCAGCTTGGGGACAGGGGGGTTCTACGAGCAGTACTTC
TRBJ1-2 TRBD1 - TRBV18 CASSPGQGDYGYTF TGTGCCAGCTCACCGGGACAGGGGGACTATGGCTACACCTTC
TRBJ2-2 - - TRBV6-1 CASSEAWGAGELFF TGTGCCAGCAGTGAAGCCTGGGGGGCCGGGGAGCTGTTTTTT
TRBJ2-5 - - TRBV11-2 CASSIPGTSTQYF TGTGCCAGCAGCATTCCCGGGACTTCGACCCAGTACTTC
TRBJ2-3 - few TRBV21-1 CASSSLRQGTDTQYF TGTGCCAGCAGCTCCTTACGACAGGGGACAGATACGCAGTATTTT
TRBJ1-4 - - TRBV12-3/TRBV12-4 CASSLEQVEKLFF TGTGCCAGCAGTTTAGAACAGGTTGAAAAACTGTTTTTT
TRBJ1-6 TRBD1 - TRBV27 CASSATTGGPNSPLHF TGTGCCAGCAGTGCAACCACAGGGGGGCCAAATTCACCCCTCCACTTT
TRBJ2-7 - - TRBV19 CASSIGLTYEQYF TGTGCCAGTAGTATTGGGCTTACCTACGAGCAGTACTTC
TRBJ2-5 TRBD1 - TRBV7-9 CASSAGTGKETQYF TGTGCCAGCAGCGCGGGGACAGGGAAAGAGACCCAGTACTTC
TRBJ1-1 TRBD1 - TRBV7-6 CASSLNQGAAEAFF TGTGCCAGCAGCTTAAATCAGGGGGCGGCTGAAGCTTTCTTT
TRBJ2-3 - - TRBV6-2/TRBV6-3 CASSYSAGWGTDTQYF TGTGCCAGCAGTTACTCGGCGGGGTGGGGCACAGATACGCAGTATTTT
TRBJ1-3 TRBD1 - TRBV5-1 CASSLESGTGDTIYF TGCGCCAGCAGCTTGGAGTCTGGGACAGGCGACACCATATATTTT